The 22 T cell receptor beta chains below all came from one sample that was sequenced in a study of OX40 agonist ivuxolimab in advanced cancers. Assay used: immunoSEQ multiplex PCR; TCRdb lists only in-frame clones, some missing. The sample lists 90,000 to 120,000 clones; around 93% were seen once. The sequences come from CD4+ or CD8+ T cells sorted from blood, collected in a trial of the OX40 agonist ivuxolimab. These receptors all come from an adult with an advanced solid tumor such as melanoma, head and neck, liver or kidney cancer.

The CDR3 protein is CAWDSPLGTQYF. CDR3 bases: TGTGCCTGGGACAGCCCCCTGGGGACCCAGTACTTC. J is TRBJ2-5 and V is TRBV30; possibly TRBD1 for D (5 bases). The CDR3 runs 12 residues. Trimming stripped 5 bases from V and 7 bases from J, with 14 bases between. The germline gives CDR1 GTSNPN, CDR2 SVGIG (reference sequence).

The rearrangement links TRBV9 to TRBJ2-2; 10 bases match TRBD2. This CDR3 is built from 15 residues. V lost 0 bases and J lost 6; bases outside the gene matches: 2. The germline V gene encodes CDR1 SGDLS and CDR2 YYNGEE. The DNA of the CDR3 is TGTGCCAGCAGCGTAGAAACTAGCGGGGCCGGGGAGCTGTTTTTT. It codes for CASSVETSGAGELFF.

The chain joins TRBV28 to TRBJ2-5, with D possibly being TRBD1 (6 bases). Per the germline V gene, CDR1 is MDHEN and CDR2 is SYDVKM. The CDR3 consists of 14 residues. V was pared by 5 bases and J by 6 bases, with 16 bases between. Written as DNA, the CDR3 is TGTGCCAGCAGTCCACAGGGTCTCGGGAAGACCCAGTACTTC. It codes for CASSPQGLGKTQYF.

This chain links TRBV18 with TRBJ2-5; TRBD2 matches 7 bases. The ends lost 3 bases at V and 0 bases at J; junction bases unmatched: 4. Per the germline V gene, CDR1 is KGHSH and CDR2 is LQKENI. This CDR3 region has 15 residues. As DNA, the CDR3 is TGTGCCAGCTCACCTGGGGAGGGGTACCAAGAGACCCAGTACTTC. It encodes CASSPGEGYQETQYF.

The CDR3 loop is CASSARQGAPNEKLFF. CDR3 nucleotides: TGTGCCAGCAGCGCCCGACAGGGGGCACCTAATGAAAAACTGTTTTTT. This chain links TRBV9 with TRBJ1-4; 10 bases line up with TRBD1. The CDR3 extends over 16 amino acids. Germline CDR1 is SGDLS and CDR2 is YYNGEE. Trimming removed 3 bases from V and 3 bases from J; junction bases left unmatched: 5.

V usage is TRBV19 and J usage is TRBJ1-5; D is undetermined. Germline lookup yields CDR1 LNHDA and CDR2 SQIVND (reference sequence). Between the trimmed V and J ends, which lost 11 bases and 2 bases, there was a span of 13 bases. This CDR3 is built from 13 residues. CDR3 sequence: CASDGVGNQPQHF. For the CDR3, the DNA is TGTGCCTCAGACGGGGTGGGCAATCAGCCCCAGCATTTT.

This clone has a single count. This rearrangement joins TRBV11-3 to TRBJ2-5; maybe TRBD2 (6 bases). The CDR3 is 13 residues long. With 3 bases removed from V and 4 bases from J, the gap between germline ends came to 9 bases. Germline V lookup: CDR1 SGHNT, CDR2 YENEEA. The CDR3 spells CASSFGTSETQYF. DNA of the CDR3: TGTGCCAGCAGCTTTGGGACTTCAGAGACCCAGTACTTC.

V gene TRBV5-6 combines with J gene TRBJ2-7; the D is unclear. Germline CDR1 is SGHDT and CDR2 is YYEEEE. Trimming shortened V by 4 bases and J by 2 bases, and 19 bases separated the two germline ends. CDR3 length equals 16 residues. In DNA, the CDR3 is TGTGCCAGCAGCACGGGCCTGGTGGGTTTTCCCTACGAGCAGTACTTC. Protein product: CASSTGLVGFPYEQYF. The complete variable domain, with remaining parts taken from reference TRBV5-6 and TRBJ2-7, reads DAGVTQSPTHLIKTRGQQVTLRCSPKSGHDTVSWYQQALGQGPQFIFQYYEEEERQRGNFPDRFSGHQFPNYSSELNVNALLLGDSALYLCASSTGLVGFPYEQYFGPGTRLTVT.

The rearrangement links TRBV25-1 to TRBJ2-5; D not certain. Germline lookup yields CDR1 MGHDK and CDR2 SYGVNS. The CDR3 runs to 14 residues. The V and J ends lost 5 bases and 5 bases respectively, with 15 bases between them. This CDR3 is CASSPIRVTETQYF. CDR3 bases: TGTGCCAGCAGTCCCATCCGTGTAACTGAGACCCAGTACTTC.

This chain links TRBV5-4 with TRBJ1-3; no firm D call. Trimming removed 0 bases from V and 0 bases from J, with 7 bases in between. Germline loops: CDR1 SGHNT, CDR2 YYREEE (reference sequence). The CDR3 length is 15 residues. CDR3 protein: CASSLAGYSGNTIYF. Here the CDR3 DNA reads TGTGCCAGCAGCTTGGCCGGGTACTCTGGAAACACCATATATTTT.

The V and J genes are TRBV7-6 and TRBJ2-1, with TRBD1 identical over 7 bases. This CDR3 region has 14 residues. The V gene's germline CDR1 is SGHVS and CDR2 FNYEAQ. Losses at the gene ends were 4 bases for V and 3 bases for J; bases not matched to a gene: 3. The CDR3: CASSSGTDYNEQFF. In DNA, the CDR3 is TGTGCCAGCAGCTCAGGGACAGACTACAATGAGCAGTTCTTC.

This clone was picked up a small number of times. The J gene is TRBJ2-7, the V gene TRBV11-2, with 9 bases that match TRBD2. Germline-derived CDR1 and CDR2 are SGHAT and FQNNGV. The CDR3 totals 16 residues. Trimming at V came to 2 bases and at J to 3 bases, leaving 8 bases not matched to a gene. CDR3: CASSLHVAGGSYEQYF. DNA of the CDR3: TGTGCCAGCAGCTTACATGTGGCGGGAGGGAGCTACGAGCAGTACTTC.

The chain employs TRBV25-1 and TRBJ1-2, with TRBD1 as a possible D gene (6 bases). The CDR3 totals 13 residues. Trimming pared 4 bases from V and 4 bases from J, leaving 10 bases between. Germline V gene lookup returns CDR1 MGHDK and CDR2 SYGVNS. CDR3 sequence (DNA): TGTGCCAGCAGTGTGACGGACAGCTATGGCTACACCTTC. Encoded protein: CASSVTDSYGYTF.

The genes are TRBV9 and TRBJ1-1; D is unresolved. The CDR3 is made up of 15 amino acids. The V gene's germline CDR1 is SGDLS and CDR2 YYNGEE. V was shortened by 0 bases and J by 1 base, with 10 bases between the two germline ends. DNA of the CDR3: TGTGCCAGCAGCGTAGATCCAGGAAGGAACACTGAAGCTTTCTTT. It is translated as CASSVDPGRNTEAFF.

The rearrangement uses TRBV5-1 and TRBJ1-2; weak D call: TRBD1 (6 bases). There are 13 residues in the CDR3. Germline lookup yields CDR1 SGHRS and CDR2 YFSETQ. The V end was cut by 0 bases, the J end by 8 bases, with 11 bases between. CDR3 sequence reads: CASSLGQALGYTF. The CDR3 region has the DNA TGCGCCAGCAGCTTGGGACAGGCACTGGGCTACACCTTC. Supplemented by reference TRBV5-1 and TRBJ1-2, the full variable domain reads KAGVTQTPRYLIKTRGQQVTLSCSPISGHRSVSWYQQTPGQGLQFLFEYFSETQRNKGNFPGRFSGRQFSNSRSEMNVSTLELGDSALYLCASSLGQALGYTFGSGTRLTVV.

The chain uses TRBV18 and TRBJ2-5; no clear D gene. The CDR3 totals 14 residues. Germline values: CDR1 KGHSH, CDR2 LQKENI. The V end lost 5 bases, the J end lost 13 bases, and 23 bases lay between the germline ends. The CDR3 DNA sequence: TGTGCCAGCTCATCATTGGATGGTACCGGTGTACTGTACTTC. Protein product: CASSSLDGTGVLYF.

V usage is TRBV11-3 and J usage is TRBJ1-2; D uncertain. The CDR3 length is 12 residues. V gave up 5 bases and J gave up 2 bases, with 6 bases separating them. Per the germline V gene, CDR1 is SGHNT and CDR2 is YENEEA. CDR3 region: CASSLENYGYTF. The CDR3 DNA is TGTGCCAGCAGCCTCGAGAACTATGGCTACACCTTC.

The rearrangement joins TRBV7-9 to TRBJ2-1; 12 nucleotides align to TRBD2. The CDR3 runs 15 residues. Per germline, CDR1 SEHNR and CDR2 FQNEAQ (reference sequence). V shed 6 bases, J shed 8 bases, and the junction held 8 bases outside the gene matches. This chain's CDR3 is CASRSTGLAGDEQFF. In nucleotides, the CDR3 is TGTGCCAGCAGGTCAACGGGACTAGCGGGCGATGAGCAGTTCTTC.

The chain joins TRBV7-9 to TRBJ2-1; 7 nucleotides match TRBD1. Germline V CDR1 and CDR2: SEHNR, FQNEAQ (reference sequence). The CDR3 runs 14 residues. V shed 5 bases and J 8 bases; nucleotides not matched to a gene: 9. The CDR3 reads CASSQTTGLDEQFF. CDR3 in DNA: TGTGCCAGCAGCCAGACGACAGGGTTGGATGAGCAGTTCTTC.

The rearrangement joins TRBV18 to TRBJ2-7; either TRBD1 or TRBD2 may fit D (5 bases each). Germline V gene sequence: CDR1 KGHSH, CDR2 LQKENI. This CDR3 is built from 15 residues. V lost 2 bases and J lost 1, with 12 bases in between. The CDR3 DNA reads as TGTGCCAGCTCACCAGTGGGGGACGTTTCCTACGAGCAGTACTTC. Its translation: CASSPVGDVSYEQYF. The full variable domain, in which reference TRBV18 and TRBJ2-7 provide the parts outside the CDR3, is NAGVMQNPRHLVRRRGQEARLRCSPMKGHSHVYWYRQLPEEGLKFMVYLQKENIIDESGMPKERFSAEFPKEGPSILRIQQVVRGDSAAYFCASSPVGDVSYEQYFGPGTRLTVT.

The rearrangement links TRBV19 to TRBJ2-1; 8 bases are a match to TRBD1. CDR1 and CDR2 from the germline V gene are LNHDA and SQIVND (reference sequence). After removal of 6 bases from V and 0 bases from J, the junction contained 1 base not matched to a gene. This CDR3 contains 14 residues. The CDR3 spells CASRDRASYNEQFF. The CDR3 coding sequence is TGTGCCAGTAGGGACAGGGCCTCCTACAATGAGCAGTTCTTC. Looking up the rest from reference TRBV19 and TRBJ2-1 gives the full variable domain: DGGITQSPKYLFRKEGQNVTLSCEQNLNHDAMYWYRQDPGQGLRLIYYSQIVNDFQKGDIAEGYSVSREKKESFPLTVTSAQKNPTAFYLCASRDRASYNEQFFGPGTRLTVL.

CDR3 DNA: TGTGCCAGCAGCGTAGGGCAGGGGGCAAGTGATGAAAAACTGTTTTTT. It codes for CASSVGQGASDEKLFF. The rearrangement uses TRBV9 and TRBJ1-4; 8 nucleotides align to TRBD1. Per the germline V gene, CDR1 is SGDLS and CDR2 is YYNGEE. The CDR3 is 16 residues long. V shed 0 bases, J shed 6 bases, and the junction held 7 bases outside the gene matches.